A selection of T cell receptor beta chains follows, all from one sample in a study of blood T cell repertoires in COVID-19. Assay used: immunoSEQ multiplex PCR; TCRdb lists only in-frame clones, some missing. This table has approximately 50,000 clones, approximately 85% appearing once. The source material was peripheral blood. These receptors all stem from a man aged 60 to 75 with acute or convalescent COVID-19. Both conserved end residues are part of each CDR3. The D gene is left open where the match is weak. Rows may omit the clone size; those that give it use once, few, many or a size class.

d_gene	v_gene	abundance	j_gene	CDR3aa	CDR3nt
TRBD2	TRBV5-4	-	TRBJ2-3	CATHPPREGSTDTQYF	TGTGCCACACATCCCCCGCGGGAGGGGAGCACAGATACGCAGTATTTT
-	TRBV3-1/TRBV3-2	-	TRBJ2-3	CASSQERGGSERYTQYF	TGTGCCAGCAGCCAAGAGCGCGGCGGTTCGGAGAGATATACGCAGTATTTT
TRBD1	TRBV5-1	-	TRBJ1-4	CASSLEGGATNEKLFF	TGCGCCAGCAGCTTGGAAGGGGGCGCAACTAATGAAAAACTGTTTTTT
-	TRBV2	once	TRBJ1-4	CASSEAAGIPNEKLFF	TGTGCCAGCAGTGAAGCTGCAGGGATACCTAATGAAAAACTGTTTTTT
TRBD2	TRBV4-2	-	TRBJ2-7	CASSQGGLAGRSYEQYF	TGTGCCAGCAGCCAAGGTGGATTAGCGGGGCGCTCCTACGAGCAGTACTTC
TRBD2	TRBV9	-	TRBJ2-5	CASSERGGLAESETQYF	TGTGCCAGCAGCGAGCGGGGGGGACTAGCGGAATCAGAGACCCAGTACTTC
-	TRBV11-2	-	TRBJ1-1	CASSPYGGGRTEAFF	TGTGCCAGCAGCCCGTATGGGGGGGGGAGGACTGAAGCTTTCTTT
-	TRBV3-1/TRBV3-2	-	TRBJ1-6	CASSQRGPDYNSPLHF	TGTGCCAGCAGCCAAAGAGGGCCAGACTATAATTCACCCCTCCACTTT
-	TRBV21-1	-	TRBJ1-1	CASSNSGNTEAFF	TGTGCCAGCAGCAATTCGGGGAACACTGAAGCTTTCTTT
-	TRBV9	-	TRBJ2-1	CASSVEGGGDNEQFF	TGTGCCAGCAGCGTAGAGGGCGGAGGGGACAATGAGCAGTTCTTC
-	TRBV20-1	once	TRBJ2-7	CSASFEGGRSYEQYF	TGCAGTGCTAGTTTCGAGGGAGGTCGATCCTACGAGCAGTACTTC
-	TRBV28	-	TRBJ2-2	CASRTQFTGELFF	TGTGCCAGCAGGACACAATTCACCGGGGAGCTGTTTTTT
TRBD2	TRBV7-9	few	TRBJ2-5	CASSSLYWTSPETQYF	TGTGCCAGCAGCTCTTTATACTGGACTAGTCCCGAGACCCAGTACTTC
-	TRBV4-2	-	TRBJ2-3	CASSQPRSSSTDTQYF	TGTGCCAGCAGCCAGCCCAGGTCCTCTAGCACAGATACGCAGTATTTT
-	TRBV27	-	TRBJ2-5	CASSKTPGETQYF	TGTGCCAGCAGCAAAACTCCGGGGGAGACCCAGTACTTC
-	TRBV4-2	-	TRBJ2-7	CASSHGQNYEQYF	TGTGCCAGCAGCCATGGACAGAACTACGAGCAGTACTTC
TRBD1	TRBV3-1/TRBV3-2	once	TRBJ2-3	CASSLRDRASGDTQYF	TGTGCCAGCAGCCTCCGGGACAGGGCCTCGGGGGATACGCAGTATTTT
-	TRBV15	once	TRBJ2-7	CATSRRTAAEQYF	TGTGCCACCAGCAGACGGACAGCGGCCGAGCAGTACTTC
TRBD1	TRBV28	-	TRBJ1-2	CASSGTGYNYGYTF	TGTGCCAGCAGTGGGACAGGGTATAACTATGGCTACACCTTC
-	TRBV15	-	TRBJ1-1	CATSREILGGTEAFF	TGTGCCACCAGCAGAGAAATCCTGGGGGGGACTGAAGCTTTCTTT
TRBD1	TRBV28	-	TRBJ1-2	CASTLDRAVSGYTF	TGTGCCAGCACCCTCGACAGGGCGGTGTCTGGCTACACCTTC
TRBD2	TRBV11-2	-	TRBJ2-1	CASSSRLAGRNEQFF	TGTGCCAGCAGCTCGAGACTAGCGGGCCGAAATGAGCAGTTCTTC
-	TRBV7-6	few	TRBJ1-3	CASSSTSGASGNTIYF	TGTGCCAGCAGTTCGACATCGGGAGCCTCTGGAAACACCATATATTTT
TRBD2	TRBV3-1/TRBV3-2	-	TRBJ2-6	CASSHLAGGTSGANVLTF	TGTGCCAGCAGCCATCTAGCGGGAGGGACCTCTGGGGCCAACGTCCTGACTTTC
-	TRBV14	-	TRBJ1-5	CASSLGGGSPNQPQHF	TGTGCCAGCAGCCTCGGGGGAGGGTCTCCAAATCAGCCCCAGCATTTT
TRBD2	TRBV19	few	TRBJ2-1	CASSAIGGRALDEQFF	TGTGCCAGTAGTGCGATTGGCGGGAGGGCCTTGGATGAGCAGTTCTTC
-	TRBV27	-	TRBJ2-5	CASSISWGGETQYF	TGTGCCAGCAGTATAAGTTGGGGCGGTGAGACCCAGTACTTC
TRBD2	TRBV18	-	TRBJ2-7	CASSSKGAGGSYEQYF	TGTGCCAGCTCATCGAAGGGGGCGGGAGGGTCCTACGAGCAGTACTTC
TRBD1	TRBV10-3	-	TRBJ1-1	CASGTQGALNTEAFF	TGTGCCTCTGGGACACAGGGGGCTTTGAACACTGAAGCTTTCTTT
TRBD1	TRBV18	-	TRBJ2-1	CASSPTQTGLSEQFF	TGTGCCAGCTCACCAACTCAGACAGGGCTTAGTGAGCAGTTCTTC
-	TRBV27	-	TRBJ2-6	CASSLALAGANVLTF	TGTGCCAGCAGTTTGGCCCTCGCTGGGGCCAACGTCCTGACTTTC
-	TRBV5-4	-	TRBJ2-3	CASSLPGTSTDTQYF	TGTGCCAGCAGCTTACCAGGGACTAGCACAGATACGCAGTATTTT
TRBD2	TRBV19	-	TRBJ2-7	CASSPSGRGSYEQYF	TGTGCCAGTAGCCCTAGCGGGAGGGGTTCCTACGAGCAGTACTTC
TRBD2	TRBV3-1/TRBV3-2	-	TRBJ2-1	CASSQEGSGSWSNEQFF	TGTGCCAGCAGCCAAGAAGGAAGCGGGAGCTGGTCAAATGAGCAGTTCTTC
-	TRBV18	-	TRBJ2-7	CASSPGTQSYEQYF	TGTGCCAGCTCCCCAGGGACACAGTCCTACGAGCAGTACTTC
TRBD1	TRBV28	once	TRBJ2-7	CASRDRGKYEQYF	TGTGCCAGTCGGGACAGGGGGAAGTACGAGCAGTACTTC
TRBD2	TRBV10-2	-	TRBJ2-7	CATSAAGGQLPYEQYF	TGCGCCACCTCCGCGGCGGGAGGGCAACTCCCCTACGAGCAGTACTTC
TRBD2	TRBV7-3	-	TRBJ2-1	CASSTLAGEQFF	TGTGCCAGCAGCACGCTAGCGGGAGAGCAGTTCTTC
-	TRBV28	-	TRBJ2-5	CASSGQAGRETQYF	TGTGCCAGCAGCGGACAGGCGGGGCGAGAGACCCAGTACTTC
TRBD2	TRBV19	few	TRBJ2-4	CASSIPSGRASGIQYF	TGTGCCAGTAGTATCCCGAGCGGGAGGGCTTCTGGCATTCAGTACTTC
TRBD2	TRBV28	-	TRBJ2-5	CASSSLPAGVGYQETQYF	TGTGCCAGCAGCTCACTCCCGGCGGGAGTCGGGTATCAAGAGACCCAGTACTTC
TRBD2	TRBV24-1	-	TRBJ2-2	CATAREDTGELFF	TGTGCCACCGCCCGGGAGGACACCGGGGAGCTGTTTTTT
-	TRBV5-1	-	TRBJ1-1	CASSLANSRVSVTEAFF	TGCGCCAGCAGCTTGGCCAACTCCAGGGTTTCGGTTACTGAAGCTTTCTTT
-	TRBV28	-	TRBJ1-2	CASSLWARGDYGYTF	TGTGCCAGCAGTTTATGGGCTCGGGGTGACTATGGCTACACCTTC
-	TRBV5-1	-	TRBJ2-5	CASRPSEETQYF	TGCGCCAGCCGCCCCAGTGAAGAGACCCAGTACTTC
TRBD2	TRBV11-1	-	TRBJ2-7	CASLGGGSYEQYF	TGTGCCAGCCTCGGGGGGGGCTCCTACGAGCAGTACTTC
TRBD2	TRBV2	-	TRBJ2-5	CASNPREGETQYF	TGTGCCAGCAACCCTCGGGAGGGGGAGACCCAGTACTTC
-	TRBV19	-	TRBJ2-3	CASSQPGADTQYF	TGTGCCAGTAGTCAGCCGGGGGCAGATACGCAGTATTTT